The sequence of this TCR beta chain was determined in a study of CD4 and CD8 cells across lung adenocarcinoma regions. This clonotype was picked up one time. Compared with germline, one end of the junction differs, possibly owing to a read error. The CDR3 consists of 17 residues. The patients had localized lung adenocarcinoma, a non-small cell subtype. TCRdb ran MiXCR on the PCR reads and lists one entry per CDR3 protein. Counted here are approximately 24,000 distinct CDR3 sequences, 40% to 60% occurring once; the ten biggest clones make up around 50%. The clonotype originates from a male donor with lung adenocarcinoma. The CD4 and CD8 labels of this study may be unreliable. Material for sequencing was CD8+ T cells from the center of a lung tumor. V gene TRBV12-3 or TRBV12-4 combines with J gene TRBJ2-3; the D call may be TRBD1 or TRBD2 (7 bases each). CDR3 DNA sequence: TGTGCCAGCAGGGGGGGGCTAGGGGGCGCAGGCACAGAGACGCAGTACTTT. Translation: CASRGGLGGAGTETQYF.